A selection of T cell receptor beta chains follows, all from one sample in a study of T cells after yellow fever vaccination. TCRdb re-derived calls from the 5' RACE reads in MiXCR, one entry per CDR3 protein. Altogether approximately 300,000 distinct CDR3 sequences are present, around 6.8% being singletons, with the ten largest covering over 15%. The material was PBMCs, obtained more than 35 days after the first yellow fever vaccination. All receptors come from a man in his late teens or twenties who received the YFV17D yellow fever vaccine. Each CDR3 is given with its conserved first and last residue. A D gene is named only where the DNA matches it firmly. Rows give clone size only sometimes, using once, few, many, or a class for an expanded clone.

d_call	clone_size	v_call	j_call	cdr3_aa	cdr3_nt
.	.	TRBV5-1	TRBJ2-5	CASSSERVETQYF	TGCGCCAGCAGCTCAGAACGGGTTGAGACCCAGTACTTC
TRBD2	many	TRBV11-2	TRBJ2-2	CASSSRGGWTGELFF	TGTGCCAGCAGCTCACGGGGGGGCTGGACCGGGGAGCTGTTTTTT
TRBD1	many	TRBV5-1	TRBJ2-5	CASSGTGGRETQYF	TGCGCCAGCAGCGGGACAGGGGGCCGGGAGACCCAGTACTTC
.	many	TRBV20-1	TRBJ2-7	CSARDNYEQYF	TGCAGTGCTAGGGACAACTACGAGCAGTACTTC
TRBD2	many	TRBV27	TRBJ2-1	CASSSTSGDSNEQFF	TGTGCCAGCAGCTCTACTAGCGGGGATAGCAATGAGCAGTTCTTC
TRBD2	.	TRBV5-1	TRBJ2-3	CASSLDSGGNADTQYF	TGCGCCAGCAGCTTGGATAGCGGGGGGAATGCAGATACGCAGTATTTT
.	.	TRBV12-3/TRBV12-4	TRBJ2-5	CASSFGPWGTQYF	TGTGCCAGCAGTTTCGGGCCTTGGGGGACCCAGTACTTC
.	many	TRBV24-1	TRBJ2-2	CATRRTGELFF	TGTGCCACCAGGCGCACCGGGGAGCTGTTTTTT
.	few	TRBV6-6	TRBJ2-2	CASSGQAGELFF	TGTGCCAGCAGTGGGCAGGCCGGGGAGCTGTTTTTT
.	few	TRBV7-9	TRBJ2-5	CASSLSTVQETQYF	TGTGCCAGCAGCTTAAGTACAGTCCAAGAGACCCAGTACTTC
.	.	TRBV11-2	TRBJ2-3	CASSLVGRVTDTQYF	TGTGCCAGCAGCTTAGTGGGGCGGGTCACAGATACGCAGTATTTT
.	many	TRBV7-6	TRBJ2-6	CASSLARRAQPGSGANVLTF	TGTGCCAGCAGCTTAGCTAGGCGAGCCCAACCCGGCTCCGGGGCCAACGTCCTGACTTTC
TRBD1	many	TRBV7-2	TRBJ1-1	CASSSGQGAAEAFF	TGTGCCAGCAGCTCCGGACAGGGGGCTGCTGAAGCTTTCTTT
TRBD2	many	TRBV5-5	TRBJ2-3	CASSGSSGGTLDTQYF	TGTGCCAGCAGTGGTTCTAGCGGGGGCACCTTAGATACGCAGTATTTT
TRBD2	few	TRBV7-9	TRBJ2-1	CASGSTGGPWYEQFF	TGTGCCAGCGGTAGCACGGGGGGGCCATGGTATGAGCAGTTCTTC
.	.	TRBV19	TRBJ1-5	CASSIDQGRQPQHF	TGTGCCAGTAGTATAGATCAGGGACGGCAGCCCCAGCATTTT
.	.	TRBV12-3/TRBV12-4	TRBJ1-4	CASRTGKSPLFF	TGTGCCAGCAGAACCGGGAAAAGCCCCCTGTTTTTT
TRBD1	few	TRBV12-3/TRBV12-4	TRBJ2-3	CASSWGQGTDTQYF	TGTGCCAGCAGTTGGGGACAGGGTACAGATACGCAGTATTTT
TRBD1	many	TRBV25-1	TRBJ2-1	CASRNYGTGDNEQFF	TGTGCCAGCAGGAATTATGGGACAGGGGACAATGAGCAGTTCTTC
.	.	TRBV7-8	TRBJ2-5	CASSLLAKFSETQYF	TGTGCCAGCAGCCTACTAGCTAAGTTTTCAGAGACCCAGTACTTC
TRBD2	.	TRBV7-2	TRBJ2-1	CASSFKGLADHNEQFF	TGTGCCAGCAGCTTTAAGGGACTAGCGGACCACAATGAGCAGTTCTTC
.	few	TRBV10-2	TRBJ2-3	CASSEVGKSTDTQYF	TGCGCCAGCAGTGAAGTCGGGAAATCTACAGATACGCAGTATTTT
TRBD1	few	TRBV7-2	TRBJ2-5	CASSATGTSNQYF	TGTGCCAGCAGCGCGACAGGGACGTCAAACCAGTACTTC
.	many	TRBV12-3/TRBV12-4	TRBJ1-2	CASSSMQGDAYGYTF	TGTGCCAGCAGCTCCATGCAGGGTGACGCCTATGGCTACACCTTC
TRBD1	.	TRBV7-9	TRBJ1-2	CASSRTGGAEHYGYTF	TGTGCCAGCAGCCGGACAGGGGGCGCAGAACACTATGGCTACACCTTC
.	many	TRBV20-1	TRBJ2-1	CSASDNEQFF	TGCAGTGCGAGCGACAATGAGCAGTTCTTC
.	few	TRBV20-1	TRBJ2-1	CSARDALVGGGNEQFF	TGCAGTGCTAGAGACGCCTTAGTTGGAGGGGGCAATGAGCAGTTCTTC
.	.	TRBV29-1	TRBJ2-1	CSVEDRPAGVYNEQFF	TGCAGCGTTGAAGATCGTCCGGCAGGCGTCTACAATGAGCAGTTCTTC